The sequence of this T cell receptor (beta chain) was determined in a study of CD8 T cells in Susac syndrome (dated by TCRdb to about 2019). Regarding the complete study: Whether CD8+ T cell activation and differentiation in Susac syndrome was antigen driven was tested using repertoire sequencing. Overall results and qualifications from the work: The TCR sequencing and HLA analysis was acknowledged to have included a relatively small number of individuals.

Peripheral blood CD8+ and CD4+ T cells from healthy donors, Susac syndrome patients and multiple sclerosis patients were profiled by high-throughput TCR beta sequencing. The healthy donors served as controls matched for age and sex. Bulk CD8+ and CD4+ T cells were purified magnetically by negative isolation, whereas CD8+ TEMRA cells were enriched by FACS. Blood was drawn into EDTA tubes, processed within 24 hours, and PBMCs were isolated by density gradient centrifugation. PBMCs intended for TCR sequencing were cryopreserved in liquid nitrogen and were subsequently thawed in a 37 degrees C water bath. A purity of at least 90% was achieved for sorted or isolated CD4+, CD8+ and CD8+ TEMRA cells. Concerning this clonotype: Its antigen remains unidentified. No clone much larger than this one lies a single base away; base qualities are absent.

The germline V gene encodes CDR1 GTSNPN and CDR2 SVGIG (reference sequence). V is reduced by 1 base and J by 8 bases, leaving a spacing of 14 bases between them. The CDR3 has 14 amino acids, counting the end cysteine and phenylalanine. Only CDR3 DNA is held: 42 bases, read in frame from base 1. RNA was extracted using the RNeasy kit, and about 0.45 to 1 ug of the RNA was reverse transcribed with random hexamers. The immunoSEQ multiplex PCR assay, which covers 54 Vbeta and 13 Jbeta segments, was used to amplify TCR beta CDR3 regions. PCR amplification bias was corrected using a synthetic template baseline for primer optimization and computational correction. In the original analysis: Reads were annotated to V, D and J genes per IMGT and analyzed with immunoSEQ Analyzer, keeping only productive sequences. To calculate clonality, Shannon entropy was normalized by log2 of the number of productive unique sequences and then subtracted from one. Public and private clones were assessed among the 100 most prevalent clones of each patient and control. Susac-specific clones were defined as absent from healthy and MS cohorts, around 980 published viral clones and other ImmuneACCESS disease sequences. TCRdb redid the processing of the public reads, applying fastp at Q25 and MiXCR, and retained in-frame beta chains. Entries are consolidated by CDR3 protein sequence, retaining the most common genes and DNA. In this record, the V and J calls reflect TCRdb's handling and not the investigators' own analysis. The sample table holds roughly 150,000 distinct CDR3 sequences, of which about 94% were seen once. The top ten clonotypes cover roughly 0.13% of the sample.

Recombination connected TRBV30 to TRBJ2-2, with the D gene too uncertain to name. This receptor was obtained from a human donor in good health. The sequenced sample consisted of CD4+ T cells from PBMCs. The DNA sequence is TGTGCCTGGAGTGGCAGACCAGGATCGGGGGAGCTGTTTTTT. It encodes CAWSGRPGSGELFF. With the rest looked up from the reference TRBV30 and TRBJ2-2 genes rather than sequenced, the full variable domain is SQTIHQWPATLVQPVGSPLSLECTVEGTSNPNLYWYRQAAGRGLQLLFYSVGIGQISSEVPQNLSASRPQDRQFILSSKKLLLSDSGFYLCAWSGRPGSGELFFGEGSRLTVL.